This entry lists 22 T cell receptor beta chains sequenced from one sample in a study of T cell clones after liver transplantation. The data were produced by immunoSEQ multiplex PCR, yet TCRdb's version contains in-frame clones alone and is incomplete. The sample has tens of thousands of clones, 75% to 90% seen once. Sequences were derived from CD4+ T cells from blood, sampled at the 22-month timepoint. The receptors stem from a human patient who received a liver transplant. Some T cells may possibly be graft donor cells.

A word on this clone: Different DNA sequences within this sample yield the same CDR3. V gene TRBV5-1 combines with J gene TRBJ1-1; no clear D gene. This CDR3 is built from 13 residues. Between the trimmed V and J ends, which lost 0 bases and 1 base, there was a span of 4 bases. Germline V gives CDR1 SGHRS, CDR2 YFSETQ. CDR3 in DNA: TGCGCCAGCAGCTTGGGGGGGAACACTGAAGCTTTCTTT. Translated: CASSLGGNTEAFF.

The rearrangement uses TRBV5-1 and TRBJ2-5; 8 nucleotides agree with TRBD2. The CDR3 totals 15 residues. Trimming removed 4 bases from V and 5 bases from J; junction bases left unmatched: 10. The germline V gene has CDR1 SGHRS and CDR2 YFSETQ. CDR3 sequence reads: CASSLIQRELETQYF. CDR3 coding DNA: TGCGCCAGCAGCCTGATCCAGCGGGAGCTTGAGACCCAGTACTTC.

The gene calls are TRBV15 and TRBJ2-1; 10 nucleotides match TRBD2. This CDR3 is built from 19 residues. The junction had 10 bases not matched to a gene; V was cut back by 0 bases and J by 2 bases. Germline CDR1 LNHNV, CDR2 YYDKDF (reference sequence). This CDR3 is CATSRDRASGSFAYNEQFF. DNA of the CDR3: TGTGCCACCAGCAGAGATCGGGCTAGCGGGAGTTTCGCCTACAATGAGCAGTTCTTC.

The gene calls are TRBV5-4 and TRBJ2-6; D gene unclear. The CDR3 is 14 amino acids. The V end was cut by 2 bases, the J end by 2 bases, with 5 bases between. CDR1 SGHNT and CDR2 YYREEE come from the germline V gene (reference sequence). In DNA, the CDR3 is TGTGCCAGCAGCTTTGGGGCTGGGGCCAACGTCCTGACTTTC. The encoded protein is CASSFGAGANVLTF.

V usage is TRBV27 and J usage is TRBJ2-3; 12 nucleotides align to TRBD2. The CDR3 is made up of 18 amino acids. With 2 bases clipped from V and 3 bases from J, the junction kept 9 bases outside the gene matches. The germline CDR1 and CDR2 sequences are MNHEY and SMNVEV (reference sequence). The CDR3 loop is CASSLRASGRAGTDTQYF. The DNA of the CDR3 is TGTGCCAGCAGTTTAAGGGCTAGCGGGAGGGCCGGGACAGATACGCAGTATTTT.

The gene calls are TRBV11-2 and TRBJ2-5; 7 bases line up with TRBD1. The junction had 8 bases not matched to a gene; V was cut back by 7 bases and J by 6 bases. The CDR3 totals 13 residues. From germline, CDR1 is SGHAT and CDR2 FQNNGV. In nucleotides, the CDR3 is TGTGCCAGCAACGAACAGGGGATGCAGACCCAGTACTTC. It yields the protein CASNEQGMQTQYF. Combining the CDR3 with reference TRBV11-2 and TRBJ2-5 gives the whole variable domain EAGVAQSPRYKIIEKRQSVAFWCNPISGHATLYWYQQILGQGPKLLIQFQNNGVVDDSQLPKDRFSAERLKGVDSTLKIQPAKLEDSAVYLCASNEQGMQTQYFGPGTRLLVL.

The chain has TRBV28 and TRBJ2-3; no clear D gene. The germline gives CDR1 MDHEN, CDR2 SYDVKM. This CDR3 spans 11 amino acids. V dropped 10 bases and J dropped 4 bases, with 9 bases sitting between them. CDR3 protein: CATGRADTQYF. CDR3 sequence (DNA): TGTGCCACTGGTAGGGCAGATACGCAGTATTTT.

V usage is TRBV7-2 and J usage is TRBJ2-3; possibly TRBD2 for D (6 bases). This CDR3 spans 15 amino acids. The ends were cut back, 5 bases at V and 3 bases at J, with 15 bases in the middle. Germline-derived CDR1 and CDR2 are SGHTA and FQGNSA. CDR3 region: CASSPRLGGTDTQYF. The DNA of the CDR3 is TGTGCCAGCAGCCCTCGACTAGGTGGTACAGATACGCAGTATTTT.

V is TRBV9 and J is TRBJ1-3; tentative D call: TRBD1 (6 bases). Germline V gene data show CDR1 as SGDLS and CDR2 as YYNGEE. This CDR3 spans 18 amino acids. Trimming removed 2 bases at V and 0 bases at J, with 18 bases between. The CDR3 loop is CASSVFEGMGASGNTIYF. CDR3 nucleotides: TGTGCCAGCAGCGTGTTCGAGGGTATGGGGGCCTCTGGAAACACCATATATTTT.

Remarks on this clone: The junction does not match germline at one end; this may be a read error. The J gene is TRBJ2-7, the V gene TRBV6-5; 9 bases match TRBD1. The CDR3 sequence is 13 residues long. Germline lookup yields CDR1 MNHEY and CDR2 SVGAGI. The CDR3, as DNA: TGTGCCAGCAGTACCGGGACAGGGTCGGTCTCCGTCTTC. Amino acids: CASSTGTGSVSVF.

Concerning this clone itself: The sample has other DNA sequences that encode this CDR3 too. This chain uses TRBV9 with TRBJ2-3; 8 nucleotides line up with TRBD2. CDR1 is SGDLS and CDR2 is YYNGEE in the germline V gene. The CDR3 loop spans 14 amino acids. The V segment lost 0 bases and the J segment 4 bases; nucleotides outside the gene matches: 1. The CDR3 sequence is CASSVAGGADTQYF. CDR3 coding DNA: TGTGCCAGCAGCGTAGCGGGGGGGGCAGATACGCAGTATTTT.

This chain links TRBV28 with TRBJ2-1; TRBD1 matches 8 bases. Trimming cost V 2 bases and J 9 bases; bases outside gene matches: 9. The CDR3 loop spans 15 amino acids. Germline values: CDR1 MDHEN, CDR2 SYDVKM. The CDR3 sequence is CASSLVRQGTREQFF. DNA for the CDR3: TGTGCCAGCAGTTTAGTCCGACAGGGGACCCGTGAGCAGTTCTTC. Drawing the rest from reference TRBV28 and TRBJ2-1, the complete variable domain is DVKVTQSSRYLVKRTGEKVFLECVQDMDHENMFWYRQDPGLGLRLIYFSYDVKMKEKGDIPEGYSVSREKKERFSLILESASTNQTSMYLCASSLVRQGTREQFFGPGTRLTVL.

This clone was picked up a small number of times. The chain's CDR3 is CASGLVSALAEAFF. The CDR3 bases are TGTGCTAGTGGTTTGGTATCGGCGCTGGCTGAAGCTTTCTTT. This rearrangement joins TRBV12-5 to TRBJ1-1; no clear D gene. Trimming pared 0 bases from V and 6 bases from J, leaving 11 bases between. The CDR3 spans 14 residues. Germline V CDR1 and CDR2: LGHNT, FRNRAP.

The CDR3 DNA reads as TGCGCCAGCAGCTTGGCGGTACAGGGGGGTTCACCCCTCCACTTT. Its translation: CASSLAVQGGSPLHF. The chain carries TRBV5-1 and TRBJ1-6; TRBD1 matches 8 bases. Germline values: CDR1 SGHRS, CDR2 YFSETQ. V dropped 0 bases and J dropped 9; count of bases not matched to a gene: 5. This CDR3 comprises 15 residues.

The rearrangement uses TRBV7-9 and TRBJ2-3; maybe TRBD2 (7 bases). CDR1 is SEHNR and CDR2 is FQNEAQ in the germline V gene (reference sequence). CDR3 length: 16 residues. Between the trimmed V and J ends, which lost 5 bases and 6 bases, there was a span of 21 bases. CDR3 nucleotide sequence: TGTGCCAGCAGCCCTTTAGGACAGCGGGGATTGGATACGCAGTATTTT. Translated, it gives CASSPLGQRGLDTQYF.

The chain employs TRBV6-6 and TRBJ2-7; D might be TRBD2 (5 bases). This CDR3 is 13 amino acids long. Germline-derived CDR1 and CDR2 are MNHNY and SVGAGI (reference sequence). V lost 7 bases, J lost 5 bases, and 15 bases lay in between. The CDR3 DNA reads TGTGCCAGCACCTTACGGGGTTTGAACGAGCAGTACTTC. As protein: CASTLRGLNEQYF.

The table lists this clone with a count of one. The chain employs TRBV27 and TRBJ2-7; TRBD1 aligns across 7 bases. This CDR3 is 16 amino acids long. Germline V gene data show CDR1 as MNHEY and CDR2 as SMNVEV (reference sequence). The trim removed 5 bases at V and 5 bases at J, leaving 15 bases unmatched. The CDR3 DNA is TGTGCCAGCAGTCGACGGGACCCAGGGGGTAGTGACGAGCAGTACTTC. Residues: CASSRRDPGGSDEQYF.

The rearrangement joins TRBV19 to TRBJ2-1; TRBD2 matches at 7 bases. CDR1 is LNHDA, CDR2 SQIVND, per germline (reference sequence). The junction had 6 bases not matched to a gene; V was cut back by 6 bases and J by 4 bases. This CDR3 region has 14 residues. CDR3 nucleotides: TGTGCCAGTAGGGGAGGGGCAGGTTACAATGAGCAGTTCTTC. Encoded protein: CASRGGAGYNEQFF.

The chain employs TRBV11-1 and TRBJ1-1, with D uncertain. Trimming left V 5 bases short and J 11 bases short, with 24 bases between. The CDR3 spans 15 residues. Germline V lookup: CDR1 SGHAT, CDR2 FQDESV (reference sequence). CDR3 sequence: CASSPGGHRDLGAFF. CDR3 DNA: TGTGCCAGCAGCCCCGGAGGGCACCGAGACCTGGGGGCTTTCTTT. The variable domain in full, completed from reference TRBV11-1 and TRBJ1-1, reads EAEVAQSPRYKITEKSQAVAFWCDPISGHATLYWYRQILGQGPELLVQFQDESVVDDSQLPKDRFSAERLKGVDSTLKIQPAELGDSAMYLCASSPGGHRDLGAFFGQGTRLTVV.

The V and J genes are TRBV5-4 and TRBJ2-2; 9 bases are shared with TRBD1. In germline, CDR1 is SGHNT, CDR2 YYREEE (reference sequence). The CDR3 is made up of 17 amino acids. J gave up 6 bases and V 4 bases, and 13 bases lay outside the gene matches. This CDR3 reads CASSPPPRQGGAGELFF. DNA for the CDR3: TGTGCCAGCAGCCCTCCTCCGAGACAGGGGGGAGCCGGGGAGCTGTTTTTT.

J is TRBJ2-2 and V is TRBV4-1, with TRBD2 matching over 8 bases. Trimming cost V 1 base and J 4 bases; bases outside gene matches: 5. This CDR3 is built from 16 residues. Per germline, CDR1 MGHRA and CDR2 YSYEKL. In nucleotides, the CDR3 is TGCGCCAGCAGCCAAGGGACTAGCTATAGCACCGGGGAGCTGTTTTTT. It codes for CASSQGTSYSTGELFF.

The chain is built from TRBV2 and TRBJ2-6; 14 positions agree with TRBD2. CDR3 length equals 19 residues. V lost 7 bases, J lost 0 bases, and 8 bases stayed unmatched. In germline, CDR1 is SNHLY, CDR2 FYNNEI. In nucleotides, the CDR3 is TGTGCCAGCATTCTCAAGGGGACTAGCGGGAGCTCTGGGGCCAACGTCCTGACTTTC. It codes for CASILKGTSGSSGANVLTF.